The clone carrying this T cell receptor beta chain showed up many times. Its target is unknown. These data originate in a study of T cells after yellow fever vaccination. Study-level background: SMART-Seq v4 Ultra Low Input prepared the low-cell-number fractions. General study points: Any FACS-sorted repertoire could hold abundant clonotypes that contaminate it from the bulk population.

TCRdb reprocessed the 5' RACE reads with MiXCR, giving one entry per CDR3 protein. The sample records tens of thousands of distinct CDR3 sequences, 5.5% to 7.5% being singletons. V lost 1 base and J lost 3, with 13 bases in between. The CDR3 covers 16 residues. CDR1 is SGHTA, CDR2 FQGNSA, per germline. This TCR derives from a man between 18 and 35 years old who received the YFV17D yellow fever vaccine. V and J are TRBV7-2 and TRBJ1-3; D is possibly TRBD1 (5 bases). This specimen was CD4+ T cells sorted from PBMCs, taken roughly 14 days after the first yellow fever vaccination. Here the CDR3 reads CASSLGGGALGNTIYF. The DNA of the CDR3 is TGTGCCAGCAGCTTAGGGGGGGGTGCCCTTGGAAACACCATATATTTT.